One and the same sample provided the 13 T cell receptor beta chains below, sequenced in a study of Graves' ophthalmopathy and Graves' hyperthyroidism. Amplified TCR beta CDR3 regions were obtained using RNA transcripts as template. The library came from an HTBI-primed first-round RT-PCR and a second-round multiplex PCR. From the multiplex PCR reads, TCRdb called clonotypes with MiXCR, one entry per CDR3 protein. The sample contains 400,000 or so distinct CDR3 sequences, roughly a sixth of which appear only once. Sequencing input: peripheral blood. These TCRs come from an adult woman with stable Graves' hyperthyroidism.

This clonotype has only a few counts. V usage is TRBV18 and J usage is TRBJ2-7; D tentatively fits TRBD1 or TRBD2 (5 bases each). Looked up from germline, CDR1 is KGHSH and CDR2 is LQKENI. This CDR3 region has 14 residues. Trimming cost V 6 bases and J 6 bases, with 18 bases left between them. In DNA, the CDR3 is TGTGCCAGCTCCCCGCAAGAGGGGTTCGGCGAGCAGTACTTC. Translation: CASSPQEGFGEQYF.

In its sample, this clonotype was seen many times. The rearrangement uses TRBV28 and TRBJ1-5, with D possibly being TRBD1 (6 bases). Trimming shortened V by 1 base and J by 2 bases, and 21 bases separated the two germline ends. Germline CDR1 is MDHEN and CDR2 is SYDVKM. This CDR3 has 19 amino acids. In DNA, the CDR3 is TGTGCCAGCAGTTTATTAAGGGCTACAGGGTACCTACGCAATCAGCCCCAGCATTTT. Protein: CASSLLRATGYLRNQPQHF.

This clonotype was counted ten times or more. V gene TRBV7-2 combines with J gene TRBJ1-5; D remains unclear. Germline values: CDR1 SGHTA, CDR2 FQGNSA. V dropped 4 bases and J dropped 3 bases, with 7 bases sitting between them. The CDR3 contains 13 residues. The CDR3 sequence: CASSSNHNQPQHF. The CDR3 DNA is TGTGCCAGCAGCTCTAATCACAATCAGCCCCAGCATTTT.

This clonotype was seen many times. V gene TRBV5-4 combines with J gene TRBJ2-5; D gene uncertain. CDR3 size: 13 residues. V was trimmed by 4 bases and J by 4 bases, leaving 11 bases between them. Germline values: CDR1 SGHNT, CDR2 YYREEE (reference sequence). The CDR3 coding sequence is TGTGCCAGCAGCAACTCTAGAGGAGAGACCCAGTACTTC. Protein sequence: CASSNSRGETQYF.

This clonotype occurred many times. The rearrangement links TRBV2 to TRBJ2-7, with D uncertain. Germline V gene lookup returns CDR1 SNHLY and CDR2 FYNNEI. Trimming removed 10 bases at V and 6 bases at J, with 13 bases between. The CDR3 extends over 11 amino acids. The CDR3 nucleotides read TGTGCCACCGCCGCCCGTTTCGAGCAGTACTTC. Translating gives CATAARFEQYF.

V gene TRBV6-5 combines with J gene TRBJ2-7, with 7 bases aligning to TRBD1. The CDR3 length is 13 residues. The J segment lost 10 bases and the V segment lost 4 bases, leaving 10 bases of the junction unmatched. The germline V gene has CDR1 MNHEY and CDR2 SVGAGI. The CDR3 sequence is CASSSVQGWDQYF. DNA of the CDR3: TGTGCCAGCAGTTCGGTACAGGGGTGGGATCAGTACTTC.

This rearrangement joins TRBV6-1 to TRBJ2-5, with TRBD2 matching 11 bases. Trimming at V came to 8 bases and at J to 2 bases, leaving 10 bases not matched to a gene. Germline CDR1 and CDR2: MNHNS and SASEGT. CDR3 length equals 16 residues. CDR3 region: CASEIGIAGGQETQYF. DNA for the CDR3: TGTGCCAGCGAAATAGGAATAGCGGGGGGGCAAGAGACCCAGTACTTC.

This clonotype was seen repeatedly, ten times or more. V and J are TRBV7-9 and TRBJ2-5; 7 nucleotides align to TRBD1. V was clipped by 6 bases and J by 4 bases; unmatched bases: 8. Germline V gene sequence: CDR1 SEHNR, CDR2 FQNEAQ (reference sequence). The CDR3 sequence is 14 residues long. The CDR3 nucleotides read TGTGCCAGCAGGCGACAGGGAATGGGAGAGACCCAGTACTTC. Translated: CASRRQGMGETQYF.

The table lists this clonotype with many counts. This rearrangement joins TRBV20-1 to TRBJ2-7; 13 bases align to TRBD2. The length of the CDR3 is 13 residues. Germline V gives CDR1 DFQATT, CDR2 SNEGSKA (reference sequence). J was trimmed by 3 bases and V by 6 bases; bases with no gene match: 2. CDR3: CSARTSGGYEQYF. The DNA for the CDR3 is TGCAGTGCACGGACTAGCGGGGGCTACGAGCAGTACTTC.

In its sample, this clonotype was seen a few times. This may arise from a read error, as a much more abundant clone is one base away. V usage is TRBV12-5 and J usage is TRBJ2-7; a possible D gene is TRBD1 (6 bases). From germline, CDR1 is LGHNT and CDR2 FRNRAP. CDR3 length equals 17 residues. V lost 2 bases, J lost 2 bases, and 19 bases lay in between. The CDR3 sequence is CASGLKTPDSPPYEQYF. The CDR3, as DNA: TGTGCTAGTGGTTTGAAGACGCCGGACAGCCCTCCCTACGAGCAGTACTTC.

This clonotype was seen at least ten times. The chain links TRBV11-2 to TRBJ2-7; D not certain. The ends were cut back, 4 bases at V and 0 bases at J, with 13 bases in the middle. CDR1 is SGHAT and CDR2 is FQNNGV in the germline V gene. This CDR3 is built from 15 residues. The CDR3 here is CASSSLGISSYEQYF. In nucleotides, the CDR3 is TGTGCCAGCAGCTCCCTAGGGATTTCCTCCTACGAGCAGTACTTC.

The sample holds a few counts of this clonotype. This sequence joins TRBV3-1 and TRBJ2-5, with D possibly being TRBD2 (5 bases). The ends were cut back, 0 bases at V and 4 bases at J, with 12 bases in the middle. Looked up from germline, CDR1 is LGHDT and CDR2 is YNNKEL (reference sequence). The CDR3 has 15 residues. The CDR3 region is CASSQDLVGVETQYF. CDR3 nucleotide sequence: TGTGCCAGCAGCCAAGATCTTGTCGGGGTAGAGACCCAGTACTTC.

In this sample, this clonotype turned up many times. The V call is TRBV6-5, the J call TRBJ1-1; 7 nucleotides line up with TRBD1. From germline, CDR1 is MNHEY and CDR2 SVGAGI. The CDR3 has 15 amino acids. Unmatched junction bases numbered 8, after V lost 5 bases and J lost 2 bases. The CDR3 bases are TGTGCCAGCAGTCCCCCGGCAGGGGGAAACACTGAAGCTTTCTTT. It specifies CASSPPAGGNTEAFF.